These 15 T cell receptor beta chains came from one sample sequenced in a study of PD-L1 blockade in urothelial cancer. The data were produced by immunoSEQ multiplex PCR, yet TCRdb's version contains in-frame clones alone and is incomplete. The sample yields about 82,000 clones, roughly 90% seen once. Sample: PBMCs, taken around atezolizumab (anti-PD-L1) treatment. These TCRs come from a man between 60 and 70 years old with urothelial cancer.

The CDR3 sequence: CASSPSNGYTTRELFF. The CDR3 nucleotides are TGTGCCAGCAGCCCTTCAAACGGGTACACAACCCGGGAGCTGTTTTTT. The chain combines TRBV7-3 with TRBJ2-2; unclear D gene. The CDR3 is made up of 16 amino acids. Looked up from germline, CDR1 is SGHTA and CDR2 is FQGTGA. Deletions cut 5 bases from V and 9 bases from J, with 22 bases between. The variable domain in full, with the rest retrieved from reference TRBV7-3 and TRBJ2-2, is GAGVSQTPSNKVTEKGKYVELRCDPISGHTALYWYRQSLGQGPEFLIYFQGTGAADDSGLPNDRFFAVRPEGSVSTLKIQRTERGDSAVYLCASSPSNGYTTRELFFGEGSRLTVL.

J is TRBJ2-7 and V is TRBV11-2; the match to TRBD1 covers 8 bases. CDR1 is SGHAT, CDR2 FQNNGV, per germline. The CDR3 runs 14 residues. With V trimmed by 5 bases and J by 3 bases, 6 bases remained unmatched. The CDR3 protein is CASSQGQGGYEQYF. The CDR3 nucleotides are TGTGCCAGCAGCCAAGGACAGGGCGGCTACGAGCAGTACTTC.

The V gene is TRBV13, the J gene TRBJ2-1, with TRBD2 identical over 10 bases. There are 18 residues in the CDR3. The germline CDR1 and CDR2 sequences are PRHDT and FYEKMQ (reference sequence). With 0 bases clipped from V and 1 base from J, the junction kept 6 bases outside the gene matches. In DNA form, the CDR3 reads TGTGCCAGCAGCTTAGGCTGGACTAGCGGTCTTTCCTACAATGAGCAGTTCTTC. Translated: CASSLGWTSGLSYNEQFF.

The V gene is TRBV5-1, the J gene TRBJ1-5, with TRBD1 identical over 9 bases. CDR3 length: 15 residues. The V and J ends lost 4 bases and 6 bases, in that order; junction bases with no gene match: 8. Germline CDR1 reads SGHRS; CDR2 reads YFSETQ. The CDR3 sequence: CASSPGTGLSQPQHF. The CDR3 coding sequence is TGCGCCAGCAGCCCCGGGACAGGGCTGAGTCAGCCCCAGCATTTT.

V gene TRBV5-5 combines with J gene TRBJ2-6, with TRBD1 as a possible D gene (5 bases). The germline V gene encodes CDR1 SGHKS and CDR2 YYEKEE (reference sequence). V was pared by 0 bases and J by 1 base, with 11 bases between. The CDR3 sequence is 17 residues long. The CDR3 nucleotides are TGTGCCAGCAGCTTGGGGCAGGGAAGGTCTGGGGCCAACGTCCTGACTTTC. As protein: CASSLGQGRSGANVLTF.

CDR3 amino acids: CASSIAREGTEAFF. CDR3 DNA: TGTGCCAGTAGTATAGCCAGGGAAGGCACTGAAGCTTTCTTT. V usage is TRBV19 and J usage is TRBJ1-1; D might be TRBD1 (5 bases). Trimming left V 1 base short and J 4 bases short, with 10 bases between. The germline V gene encodes CDR1 LNHDA and CDR2 SQIVND (reference sequence). CDR3 length: 14 amino acids.

This chain uses TRBV5-4 with TRBJ1-2; the D gene is possibly TRBD1 (6 bases). Trimming cost V 4 bases and J 4 bases, with 14 bases left between them. The length of the CDR3 is 14 residues. CDR1 and CDR2 (germline): SGHNT, YYREEE (reference sequence). CDR3 residues: CASSMGGGSYGYTF. In DNA, the CDR3 is TGTGCCAGCAGCATGGGAGGGGGAAGCTATGGCTACACCTTC.

V gene TRBV15 combines with J gene TRBJ1-5; 8 positions agree with TRBD1. The trim removed 4 bases at V and 4 bases at J, leaving 9 bases unmatched. Germline lookup yields CDR1 LNHNV and CDR2 YYDKDF (reference sequence). The CDR3 runs to 16 residues. The CDR3 coding sequence is TGTGCCACCAGCAAAAACCCCGGGACAGGAAATCAGCCCCAGCATTTT. Amino acid sequence: CATSKNPGTGNQPQHF.

The chain employs TRBV9 and TRBJ2-5; 7 nucleotides line up with TRBD2. The CDR3 is made up of 15 amino acids. Germline assignment: CDR1 SGDLS and CDR2 YYNGEE. V gave up 2 bases and J gave up 2 bases; unmatched junction bases: 6. CDR3 DNA: TGTGCCAGCAGCGTCCAGGGACTACTACAAGAGACCCAGTACTTC. Translation: CASSVQGLLQETQYF.

DNA of the CDR3: TGCGCCAGCAGCCAAGATTACAGGGGGCTGATGCCCCAGCATTTT. Translating gives CASSQDYRGLMPQHF. V usage is TRBV4-3 and J usage is TRBJ1-5; 9 nucleotides match TRBD1. In germline, CDR1 is LGHNA, CDR2 YSLEER. The CDR3 extends over 15 amino acids. J gave up 9 bases and V 0 bases, and 6 bases lay outside the gene matches.

This chain connects TRBV9 to TRBJ2-3, with D possibly TRBD2 on 6 matching bases. The CDR3 extends over 13 amino acids. V dropped 0 bases and J dropped 6 bases, with 8 bases sitting between them. Germline lookup yields CDR1 SGDLS and CDR2 YYNGEE. CDR3 in DNA: TGTGCCAGCAGCGTAGGAGGAGGGGATACGCAGTATTTT. It encodes CASSVGGGDTQYF.

The chain links TRBV10-1 to TRBJ2-3, with D maybe TRBD1 (6 bases). There are 16 residues in the CDR3. The germline V gene has CDR1 WNHNN and CDR2 SYGVQD (reference sequence). V was clipped by 7 bases and J by 3 bases, with 20 bases between them. The CDR3 nucleotides are TGCGCCAGCACCGGAAGAGGGGGACCATATACAGATACGCAGTATTTT. Translation gives CASTGRGGPYTDTQYF.

The chain uses TRBV4-1 and TRBJ2-3, with 10 bases fitting TRBD2. CDR1 MGHRA and CDR2 YSYEKL come from the germline V gene. This CDR3 is 18 amino acids long. Unmatched junction bases numbered 8, after V lost 0 bases and J lost 2 bases. The CDR3 loop is CASSQEQPSGGNTDTQYF. The CDR3 bases are TGCGCCAGCAGCCAAGAACAGCCTAGCGGGGGAAACACAGATACGCAGTATTTT.

This chain uses TRBV2 with TRBJ1-5; 8 bases fit TRBD1. Germline V gene data show CDR1 as SNHLY and CDR2 as FYNNEI. The CDR3 runs to 14 residues. V trimming: 4 bases; J trimming: 6 bases; junction bases outside the gene matches: 5. CDR3 nucleotide sequence: TGTGCCAGCAGTGGGACAGGGTCCGGTCAGCCCCAGCATTTT. This translates into CASSGTGSGQPQHF.

The chain carries TRBV19 and TRBJ2-7; D perhaps matches TRBD2 (5 bases). In germline, CDR1 is LNHDA, CDR2 SQIVND (reference sequence). CDR3 length: 12 amino acids. CDR3 bases: TGTGCACTAGGCGGAGGCCTACGCGAGCAGTACTTC. Protein product: CALGGGLREQYF. The full variable domain, completed using reference TRBV19 and TRBJ2-7, is DGGITQSPKYLFRKEGQNVTLSCEQNLNHDAMYWYRQDPGQGLRLIYYSQIVNDFQKGDIAEGYSVSREKKESFPLTVTSAQKNPTAFYLCALGGGLREQYFGPGTRLTVT.